Presented here are 5 T cell receptor beta chains from one specimen sequenced in a study of CD8 T cells in ankylosing spondylitis. The study's findings and limits: A motif of eight highly homologous TCR beta variants was seen as apparently characteristic of ankylosing spondylitis blood.

Their recognized antigens are unknown. TCRdb re-derived calls from the 5' RACE reads in MiXCR, one entry per CDR3 protein. The table has more than 600,000 distinct CDR3 sequences, about 20% seen once. The sample consisted of blood, either unsorted or a sorted T cell fraction (not recorded which). These receptors were taken from a male donor with ankylosing spondylitis.

The chain recombines TRBV29-1 with TRBJ2-1, with 10 bases identical to TRBD1. Germline V gene sequence: CDR1 SQVTM, CDR2 ANQGSEA. The junction had 3 bases not matched to a gene; V was cut back by 5 bases and J by 8 bases. The CDR3 covers 12 residues. CDR3 nucleotides: TGCAGCGTTCGGACAGGGGGTCATGAGCAGTTCTTC. Protein sequence: CSVRTGGHEQFF.

A few counts support this clonotype. This chain joins TRBV5-1 and TRBJ1-4; a weak D match, TRBD1 (6 bases). This CDR3 is 17 amino acids long. V lost 4 bases and J 0 bases, leaving 16 bases between the germline ends. From germline, CDR1 is SGHRS and CDR2 YFSETQ. Here the CDR3 DNA reads TGCGCCAGCAGCGTTACAGGGACCCATGCAACTAATGAAAAACTGTTTTTT. Translation: CASSVTGTHATNEKLFF.

This chain links TRBV20-1 with TRBJ2-1; D is uncertain. V lost 2 bases and J lost 5, with 4 bases in between. This CDR3 comprises 11 residues. From germline, CDR1 is DFQATT and CDR2 SNEGSKA (reference sequence). The CDR3 loop is CSARPDNEQFF. DNA of the CDR3: TGCAGTGCTAGACCAGACAATGAGCAGTTCTTC.

This clonotype occurred many times. The chain carries TRBV4-1 and TRBJ1-1, with 9 positions matching TRBD1. V was pared by 0 bases and J by 2 bases, with 4 bases of the junction left unmatched. This CDR3 spans 16 amino acids. Germline V gene data show CDR1 as MGHRA and CDR2 as YSYEKL. Here the CDR3 reads CASSQEAGQGNTEAFF. Written as DNA, the CDR3 is TGCGCCAGCAGCCAAGAAGCGGGACAGGGTAACACTGAAGCTTTCTTT.

The chain employs TRBV10-3 and TRBJ2-7, with 7 bases that match TRBD1. Trimming took 0 bases from V and 4 from J; bases not matched to a gene: 3. Germline V gives CDR1 ENHRY, CDR2 SYGVKD. The CDR3 runs 14 residues. The CDR3 loop reads CAISESAGGYEQYF. The CDR3 DNA is TGTGCCATCAGTGAGTCGGCAGGGGGATACGAGCAGTACTTC.